A selection of T cell receptor beta chains follows, all from one sample in a study of T cells in Graves' hyperthyroidism and ophthalmopathy. Each CDR3 protein is one row after TCRdb ran MiXCR on the multiplex PCR reads. The table lists approximately 870,000 distinct CDR3 sequences, 38% of them singletons. Sequenced material: blood. The receptors were sampled from a young man with Graves' hyperthyroidism. Both conserved end residues are part of each CDR3.

v_call: TRBV29-1
j_call: TRBJ2-5
cdr3_aa: CSQAGSETQYF

v_call: TRBV7-9
j_call: TRBJ2-7
cdr3_aa: CASSLAGIPYEQYF

v_call: TRBV10-3
j_call: TRBJ1-2
cdr3_aa: CASRQRNYGYTF

v_call: TRBV7-8
j_call: TRBJ2-5
cdr3_aa: CASSFPRLRQETQYF

v_call: TRBV7-9
j_call: TRBJ1-1
cdr3_aa: CASSLEGVRNTEAFF

v_call: TRBV29-1
j_call: TRBJ1-1
cdr3_aa: CSVEDTVLAEAFF

v_call: TRBV7-9
j_call: TRBJ2-3
cdr3_aa: CASSFIGSWLDTQYF

v_call: TRBV7-2
j_call: TRBJ1-4
cdr3_aa: CASSPRTGVSEKLFF

v_call: TRBV5-1
j_call: TRBJ1-1
cdr3_aa: CASSLGSGGDTEAFF

v_call: TRBV6-2/TRBV6-3
j_call: TRBJ2-7
cdr3_aa: CASTTPTGSLSYEQYF

v_call: TRBV7-9
j_call: TRBJ1-2
cdr3_aa: CASSLTGGGYTF

v_call: TRBV25-1
j_call: TRBJ1-5
cdr3_aa: CASPTGANQPQHF

v_call: TRBV2
j_call: TRBJ2-7
cdr3_aa: CASNPGTFFYEQYF